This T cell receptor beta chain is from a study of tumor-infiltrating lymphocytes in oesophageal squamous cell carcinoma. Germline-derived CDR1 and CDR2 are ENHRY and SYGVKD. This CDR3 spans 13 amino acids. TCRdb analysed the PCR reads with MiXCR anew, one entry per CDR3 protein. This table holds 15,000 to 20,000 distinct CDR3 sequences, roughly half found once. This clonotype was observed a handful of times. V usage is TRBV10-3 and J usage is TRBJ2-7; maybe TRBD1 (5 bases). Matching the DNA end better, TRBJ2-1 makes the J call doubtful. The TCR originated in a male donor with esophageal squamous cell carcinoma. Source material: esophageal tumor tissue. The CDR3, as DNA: TGTGCCATCATAGGTCAGGGTTCCGATGAGCAGTTCTTC. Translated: CAIIGQGSDEQFF.